Below, one TCR beta chain is given with its context. The antigen remains undetermined. PCR used 60 Vbeta primers and 13 Jbeta primers. TCRdb's table, derived via immunoSEQ multiplex PCR, lists solely in-frame clones and lacks some. Of 130,000 or so clones in the sample, roughly three quarters were seen once. Looked up from germline, CDR1 is MGHRA and CDR2 is YSYEKL. V lost 3 bases, J lost 7 bases, and 15 bases lay in between. The CDR3 spans 15 residues. This sample was taken from a study of cytomegalovirus exposure and HLA in healthy donors. Turning to the study itself: HLA-typed donors contributed around 85 million unique TCRs, which were held in an early data release. Study results and limitations: A previous analysis found most TCR beta V segments productive roughly 90% or roughly 30% of the time. Reportedly, fewer N-insertions than the 666-donor mean appeared in an Asian-associated ancestry cluster in a later analysis. Analyzed later, most CMV-associated TCR beta chains appeared HLA-restricted.

This chain joins TRBV4-1 and TRBJ1-4; TRBD1 is a possible D gene (5 bases). This receptor was taken from a woman aged 60 to 75 in good health and CMV-seronegative. Specimen: PBMCs. The CDR3 region is CASSQRGQGGEKLFF. For the CDR3, the DNA is TGCGCCAGCAGCCAGAGAGGGCAGGGAGGTGAAAAACTGTTTTTT.